This T cell receptor beta chain was retrieved from a study of T cell clones after liver transplantation. Across the whole study: Timepoints were pre-transplant, pre-withdrawal, and after withdrawal was completed or failed.

Sequencing was performed with immunoSEQ multiplex PCR; in TCRdb, only in-frame clones are kept and a portion is missing. The table includes about 75,000 clones, about 85% detected once. V was trimmed by 6 bases and J by 7 bases, leaving 9 bases between them. The germline V gene encodes CDR1 SEHNR and CDR2 FQNEAQ (reference sequence). The CDR3 loop spans 12 amino acids. This specimen consisted of CD4+ T cells from blood, obtained less than 50 months after liver transplant. The sequence was collected from a human patient who received a liver transplant. Some T cells may be the graft donor's. The chain joins TRBV7-9 to TRBJ2-2; D tentatively reads TRBD1 or TRBD2 (5 bases each). The CDR3 loop is CASSRGGGELFF. The CDR3 DNA sequence: TGTGCCAGCAGTCGGGGCGGCGGGGAGCTGTTTTTT. The full variable domain, its missing parts supplied by reference TRBV7-9 and TRBJ2-2, is DTGVSQNPRHKITKRGQNVTFRCDPISEHNRLYWYRQTLGQGPEFLTYFQNEAQLEKSRLLSDRFSAERPKGSFSTLEIQRTEQGDSAMYLCASSRGGGELFFGEGSRLTVL.